This TCR beta chain was recovered during a study of cytomegalovirus exposure and HLA in healthy donors. About this clone: What it binds is not known.

This CDR3 is 14 amino acids long. The germline V and J ends were trimmed by 3 bases and 0 bases, with 7 bases remaining between them. Germline V gene lookup returns CDR1 MDHEN and CDR2 SYDVKM. Whole-study results and caveats: Most of the TCR beta V segments (in an earlier analysis) were productive either about 87% or about 30% of the time. In a later analysis, HLA-associated beta chains showed higher expansion and lower generation probabilities than comparable chains.

Amplification used 60 Vbeta primers and 13 Jbeta primers. Here immunoSEQ multiplex PCR was the method, and the copy in TCRdb shows in-frame clones only, minus some. Among about 60,000 clones listed, about 80% were seen once. The origin of this receptor is a woman between 25 and 40 years old in good health and CMV-seronegative. J is TRBJ2-3 and V is TRBV28; D is ambiguous. The sample consisted of PBMCs. CDR3 nucleotide sequence: TGTGCCAGCAGTTTGCGGCCTAGCACAGATACGCAGTATTTT. Protein sequence: CASSLRPSTDTQYF.